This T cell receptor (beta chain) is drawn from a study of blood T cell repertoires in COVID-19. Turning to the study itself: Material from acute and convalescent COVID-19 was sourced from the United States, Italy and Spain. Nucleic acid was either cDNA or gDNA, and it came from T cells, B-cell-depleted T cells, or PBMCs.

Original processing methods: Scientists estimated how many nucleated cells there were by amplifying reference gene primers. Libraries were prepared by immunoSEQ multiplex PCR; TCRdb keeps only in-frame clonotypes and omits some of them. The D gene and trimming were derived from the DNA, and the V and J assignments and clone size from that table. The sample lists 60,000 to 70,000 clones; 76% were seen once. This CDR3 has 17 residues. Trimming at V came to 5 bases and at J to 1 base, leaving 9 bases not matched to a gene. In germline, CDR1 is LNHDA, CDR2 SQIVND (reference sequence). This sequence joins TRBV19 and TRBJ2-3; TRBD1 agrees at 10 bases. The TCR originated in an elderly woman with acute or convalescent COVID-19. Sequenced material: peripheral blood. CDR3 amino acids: CASSSYRQGAGTDTQYF. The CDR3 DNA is TGTGCCAGTAGTTCCTACCGACAGGGGGCCGGCACAGATACGCAGTATTTT.